What follows is one T cell receptor (beta chain) and its context. Using its own MiXCR run on the RT-PCR reads, TCRdb lists one record per CDR3 protein. The table includes around 700,000 distinct CDR3 sequences, approximately 15% detected once. The germline V and J ends were trimmed by 4 bases and 10 bases, with 8 bases remaining between them. The CDR3 loop spans 12 amino acids. This clonotype was obtained from a female donor in good health, serving as a healthy control. The V call is TRBV12-3 or TRBV12-4, the J call TRBJ1-6; D gene unclear. The sample consisted of memory CD4+ T cells from blood. CDR3 DNA sequence: TGTGCCAGCAGTTGGATGAACTCACCCCTCCACTTT. Its translation: CASSWMNSPLHF.